This T cell receptor beta chain was identified in a study of shared clonotypes between healthy human individuals. The assay was immunoSEQ multiplex PCR, and TCRdb's table has in-frame clones only and misses some. The data contain millions of clones, about 92% of them seen just once; the ten biggest clones take up about 0.13%. This CDR3 comprises 14 residues. Trimming removed 2 bases from V and 2 bases from J, with 9 bases in between. The V gene's germline CDR1 is MNHNS and CDR2 SASEGT. Sequencing used naive CD4+ T cells sorted from blood. Stated subset: CD45RA+ positively selected. The clonotype comes from a man younger than 30 in good health. The chain combines TRBV6-1 with TRBJ1-2; D is uncertain. The CDR3 loop reads CASSELSPNYGYTF. CDR3 nucleotides: TGTGCCAGCAGTGAACTATCGCCCAACTATGGCTACACCTTC.